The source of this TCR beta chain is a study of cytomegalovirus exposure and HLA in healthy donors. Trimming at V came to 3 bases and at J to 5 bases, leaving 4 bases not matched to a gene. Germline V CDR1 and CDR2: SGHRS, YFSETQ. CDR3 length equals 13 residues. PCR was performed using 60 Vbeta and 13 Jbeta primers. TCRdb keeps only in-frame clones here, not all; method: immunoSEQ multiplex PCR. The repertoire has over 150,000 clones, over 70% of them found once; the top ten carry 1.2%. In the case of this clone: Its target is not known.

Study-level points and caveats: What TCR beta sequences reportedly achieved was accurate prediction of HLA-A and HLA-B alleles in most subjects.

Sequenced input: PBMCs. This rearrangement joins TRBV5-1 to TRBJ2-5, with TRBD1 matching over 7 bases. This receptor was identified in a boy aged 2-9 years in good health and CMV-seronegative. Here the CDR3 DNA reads TGCGCCAGCAGCTCAGGGGGTCTCGAGACCCAGTACTTC. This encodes CASSSGGLETQYF. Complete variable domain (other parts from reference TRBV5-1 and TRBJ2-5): KAGVTQTPRYLIKTRGQQVTLSCSPISGHRSVSWYQQTPGQGLQFLFEYFSETQRNKGNFPGRFSGRQFSNSRSEMNVSTLELGDSALYLCASSSGGLETQYFGPGTRLLVL.